These 22 T cell receptor beta chains were sequenced from one sample in a study of glioma-infiltrating T cells after dendritic cell vaccination. This table comes from immunoSEQ multiplex PCR, and its TCRdb copy is limited to in-frame clones, with some not included. The top ten clones hold 2.5% to 3% of a sample with 90,000 or so clones, approximately 81% of them seen once. The sample was blood, taken before dendritic cell vaccination. All receptors derive from a human donor with glioblastoma.

This clone was found once. The CDR3 loop reads CASSYVNGELFF. The CDR3 coding sequence is TGTGCCAGCAGTTACGTAAACGGGGAGCTGTTTTTT. The chain has TRBV6-5 and TRBJ2-2; no firm D call. The V gene lost 2 bases and the J gene lost 7 bases, with 5 bases spanning the gap. Germline-derived CDR1 and CDR2 are MNHEY and SVGAGI. The CDR3 covers 12 residues.

The gene calls are TRBV2 and TRBJ1-5; D unresolved. V was clipped by 6 bases and J by 4 bases, with 7 bases between them. The CDR3 consists of 12 residues. The germline V gene encodes CDR1 SNHLY and CDR2 FYNNEI. CDR3 in amino acids: CASSDGNQPQHF. CDR3 nucleotide sequence: TGTGCCAGCAGCGACGGGAATCAGCCCCAGCATTTT.

CDR3 bases: TGCGCCAGCAGCTTGGGGCAGGCCTCTGGAAACACCATATATTTT. As protein: CASSLGQASGNTIYF. This chain connects TRBV5-1 to TRBJ1-3, with D unresolved. V lost 0 bases and J 0 bases, leaving 7 bases between the germline ends. CDR3 length: 15 amino acids. Germline CDR1 SGHRS, CDR2 YFSETQ.

This clone was detected a few times. The V gene is TRBV4-1, the J gene TRBJ1-1; D is possibly TRBD1 (5 bases). The CDR3 is 14 amino acids. Per the germline V gene, CDR1 is MGHRA and CDR2 is YSYEKL. Trimming pared 7 bases from V and 11 bases from J, leaving 23 bases between. Here the CDR3 DNA reads TGCGCCAGCACACTATCGATCGGGGGTTTATGGGCTTTCTTT. Amino acids: CASTLSIGGLWAFF.

In its sample, this clone was seen once. The chain has TRBV28 and TRBJ1-5; D uncertain. This CDR3 is built from 12 residues. Trimming stripped 6 bases from V and 4 bases from J, with 7 bases between. Germline V gene sequence: CDR1 MDHEN, CDR2 SYDVKM. The DNA for the CDR3 is TGTGCCAGCAGCGAGTTAAATCAGCCCCAGCATTTT. This translates into CASSELNQPQHF.

The rearrangement uses TRBV4-3 and TRBJ2-3, with 8 positions matching TRBD1. Trimming removed 0 bases from V and 3 bases from J; junction bases left unmatched: 5. Germline V lookup: CDR1 LGHNA, CDR2 YSLEER. This CDR3 is 16 amino acids long. The CDR3 region is CASSQEGTGETDTQYF. DNA for the CDR3: TGCGCCAGCAGCCAAGAGGGGACAGGAGAAACAGATACGCAGTATTTT.

The chain uses TRBV6-5 and TRBJ2-3; tentative D call: TRBD1 (6 bases). Germline V CDR1 and CDR2: MNHEY, SVGAGI. The CDR3 is made up of 15 amino acids. The germline V and J ends were trimmed by 4 bases and 3 bases, with 14 bases remaining between them. In DNA, the CDR3 is TGTGCCAGCAGTTCTCGGACAGTAAATACAGATACGCAGTATTTT. It translates to CASSSRTVNTDTQYF.

CDR3 amino acids: CASSFPTWTSGKSSYEQYF. The DNA of the CDR3 is TGTGCCAGCAGCTTCCCCACCTGGACTAGCGGGAAATCCTCCTACGAGCAGTACTTC. The chain employs TRBV11-3 and TRBJ2-7; 12 nucleotides agree with TRBD2. From germline, CDR1 is SGHNT and CDR2 YENEEA. V lost 3 bases to trimming and J lost 0 bases; unmatched junction nucleotides: 12. The CDR3 length is 19 residues.

The chain is built from TRBV18 and TRBJ2-4; D ambiguous. CDR1 KGHSH and CDR2 LQKENI come from the germline V gene. V lost 2 bases to trimming and J lost 8 bases, with 13 bases between them. The CDR3 totals 14 residues. CDR3 DNA sequence: TGTGCCAGCTCACCAGGGCAGTTAGTGGACATTCAGTACTTC. Translation gives CASSPGQLVDIQYF.

This chain uses TRBV7-2 with TRBJ1-2; 8 positions match TRBD1. The CDR3 is made up of 13 amino acids. The J segment lost 8 bases and the V segment lost 3 bases, leaving 5 bases of the junction unmatched. CDR1 and CDR2 (germline): SGHTA, FQGNSA. The CDR3 coding sequence is TGTGCCAGCAGCTTCCAGGGGGCAGGGGGCTACACCTTC. Translated: CASSFQGAGGYTF. Full variable domain (remainder filled in from reference TRBV7-2 and TRBJ1-2): GAGVSQSPSNKVTEKGKDVELRCDPISGHTALYWYRQSLGQGLEFLIYFQGNSAPDKSGLPSDRFSAERTGGSVSTLTIQRTQQEDSAVYLCASSFQGAGGYTFGSGTRLTVV.

As DNA, the CDR3 is TGCGCCAGCAGCCCCGGGGAGGGAGCAAATCAGCCCCAGCATTTT. Encoded protein: CASSPGEGANQPQHF. V and J are TRBV5-1 and TRBJ1-5; no definite D call. The length of the CDR3 is 15 residues. V was cut by 4 bases and J by 4 bases, with 15 bases left in between. Germline V CDR1 and CDR2: SGHRS, YFSETQ.

This clone has only a few counts. This CDR3 is also generated by other DNA sequences in the sample. The J gene is TRBJ2-1, the V gene TRBV5-4; D not resolved. CDR1 and CDR2 (germline): SGHNT, YYREEE (reference sequence). V lost 2 bases, J lost 0 bases, and 9 bases lay in between. The CDR3 consists of 15 residues. The CDR3 region has the DNA TGTGCCAGCAGCTTTAGTGGTGGCTCCTACAATGAGCAGTTCTTC. This encodes CASSFSGGSYNEQFF.

This chain joins TRBV5-1 and TRBJ2-7; 8 nucleotides match TRBD1. The germline V gene has CDR1 SGHRS and CDR2 YFSETQ. CDR3 length: 15 amino acids. Trimming at V came to 6 bases and at J to 4 bases, leaving 12 bases not matched to a gene. CDR3 bases: TGCGCCAGCACCCTTGGGGGACAGGACTTGTACGAGCAGTACTTC. This gives the protein CASTLGGQDLYEQYF.

The chain carries TRBV7-3 and TRBJ2-3; 7 bases align to TRBD2. This CDR3 is 15 amino acids long. V gave up 3 bases and J gave up 1 base; unmatched junction bases: 4. Germline CDR1 reads SGHTA; CDR2 reads FQGTGA. The CDR3 nucleotides are TGTGCCAGCAGCTTGGAAGCGGGACGCACAGATACGCAGTATTTT. Encoded protein: CASSLEAGRTDTQYF.

V gene TRBV5-1 combines with J gene TRBJ2-7; 11 nucleotides agree with TRBD2. CDR1 is SGHRS and CDR2 is YFSETQ in the germline V gene. V was pared by 4 bases and J by 3 bases, with 12 bases of the junction left unmatched. CDR3 length: 17 amino acids. For the CDR3, the DNA is TGCGCCAGCAGCCCACTAGCGGGGGAGCGGGCTGTCTACGAGCAGTACTTC. This codes for CASSPLAGERAVYEQYF.

V is TRBV25-1 and J is TRBJ1-1; D perhaps matches TRBD1 (6 bases). CDR3 length: 13 amino acids. Germline V CDR1 and CDR2: MGHDK, SYGVNS. The V end was cut by 5 bases, the J end by 3 bases, with 10 bases between. This CDR3 is CASSRTEDTEAFF. CDR3 in DNA: TGTGCCAGCAGTCGGACAGAGGACACTGAAGCTTTCTTT.

This rearrangement joins TRBV23-1 to TRBJ2-2; D gene ambiguous. TRBV23-1 is an ORF, and what it does is uncertain. The CDR3 contains 16 residues. V lost 1 base to trimming and J lost 1 base, with 10 bases between them. CDR3 coding DNA: TGCGCCAGCAGTCAATTTTATACGGTGAACACCGGGGAGCTGTTTTTT. This translates into CASSQFYTVNTGELFF.

The rearrangement uses TRBV7-8 and TRBJ2-5; 11 bases are shared with TRBD2. Trimming took 3 bases from V and 5 from J; bases not matched to a gene: 5. Germline-derived CDR1 and CDR2 are SGHVS and FQNEAQ. This CDR3 has 15 amino acids. For the CDR3, the DNA is TGTGCCAGCAGCTTTAGCGGGGGGGCCAAGGAGACCCAGTACTTC. Translated, it gives CASSFSGGAKETQYF.

V gene TRBV6-6 combines with J gene TRBJ1-5, with D perhaps TRBD1 (5 bases). The germline V gene has CDR1 MNHNY and CDR2 SVGAGI (reference sequence). The CDR3 runs to 14 residues. Between the trimmed V and J ends, which lost 5 bases and 0 bases, there was a span of 8 bases. The CDR3 protein is CASSATASNQPQHF. As DNA, the CDR3 is TGTGCCAGCAGTGCGACAGCTAGCAATCAGCCCCAGCATTTT.

V usage is TRBV7-3 and J usage is TRBJ2-5; D perhaps matches TRBD1 (6 bases). The CDR3 sequence is 14 residues long. V lost 5 bases, J lost 1 base, and 11 bases lay in between. The germline gives CDR1 SGHTA, CDR2 FQGTGA. The CDR3 is CASSTGTGQETQYF. The CDR3 DNA reads as TGTGCCAGCAGCACAGGGACGGGCCAAGAGACCCAGTACTTC.

The J gene is TRBJ2-3, the V gene TRBV9; no firm D call. This CDR3 spans 13 amino acids. The ends were cut back, 0 bases at V and 4 bases at J, with 6 bases in the middle. The germline gives CDR1 SGDLS, CDR2 YYNGEE. CDR3: CASSVGGADTQYF. The CDR3 DNA follows: TGTGCCAGCAGCGTAGGAGGCGCAGATACGCAGTATTTT.

The chain joins TRBV6-1 to TRBJ1-2; TRBD1 is a possible D gene (5 bases). Germline CDR1 and CDR2: MNHNS and SASEGT. V was cut by 6 bases and J by 5 bases, with 16 bases left in between. This CDR3 region has 14 residues. The CDR3 DNA reads TGTGCCAGCAGCCCTGGGGGGGACTTTTATGGCTACACCTTC. Translation: CASSPGGDFYGYTF.